The subject of this entry is one T cell receptor beta chain. These data belong to a study of cytomegalovirus exposure and HLA in healthy donors. Germline loops: CDR1 MGHDK, CDR2 SYGVNS. The CDR3 spans 14 residues. The V end lost 7 bases, the J end lost 2 bases, and 11 bases lay between the germline ends. With 60 Vbeta and 13 Jbeta primers, the PCR was carried out. The repertoire was sequenced with immunoSEQ multiplex PCR; TCRdb's copy has only in-frame clones and lacks some. The sample comprises some 89,000 clones, approximately 80% of which are singletons, and 1.5% to 2% rests with the top ten. This chain joins TRBV25-1 and TRBJ2-2; D gene unclear. The source is a woman aged 25 to 39 in good health and CMV-seronegative. Sequencing input: PBMCs. Here the CDR3 reads CASKRGPNTGELFF. The CDR3 nucleotides read TGTGCCAGCAAAAGAGGCCCAAACACCGGGGAGCTGTTTTTT.